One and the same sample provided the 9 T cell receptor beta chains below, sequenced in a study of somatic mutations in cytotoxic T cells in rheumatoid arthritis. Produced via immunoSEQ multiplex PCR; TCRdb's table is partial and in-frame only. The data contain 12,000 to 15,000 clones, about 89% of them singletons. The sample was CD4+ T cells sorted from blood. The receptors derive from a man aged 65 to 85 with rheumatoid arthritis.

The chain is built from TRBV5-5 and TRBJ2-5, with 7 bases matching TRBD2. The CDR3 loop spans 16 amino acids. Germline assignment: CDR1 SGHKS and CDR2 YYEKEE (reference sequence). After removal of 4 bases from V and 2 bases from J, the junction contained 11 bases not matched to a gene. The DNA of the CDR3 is TGTGCCAGCAGCCCCCGGTGGCGGGGGAGACAAGAGACCCAGTACTTC. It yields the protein CASSPRWRGRQETQYF.

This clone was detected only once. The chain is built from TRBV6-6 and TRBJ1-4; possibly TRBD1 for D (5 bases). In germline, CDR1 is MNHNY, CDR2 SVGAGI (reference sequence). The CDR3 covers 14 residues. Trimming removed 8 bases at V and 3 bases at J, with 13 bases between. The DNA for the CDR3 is TGTGCCAGCTGCGAGACAGAGGCTAATGAAAAACTGTTTTTT. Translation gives CASCETEANEKLFF.

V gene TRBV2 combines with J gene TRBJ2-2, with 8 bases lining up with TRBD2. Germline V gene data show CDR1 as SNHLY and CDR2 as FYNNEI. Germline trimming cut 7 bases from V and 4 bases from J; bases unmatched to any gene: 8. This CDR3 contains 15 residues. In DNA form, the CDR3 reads TGTGCCAGCAAGACCCGGGGGGGCAGCACCGGGGAGCTGTTTTTT. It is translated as CASKTRGGSTGELFF.

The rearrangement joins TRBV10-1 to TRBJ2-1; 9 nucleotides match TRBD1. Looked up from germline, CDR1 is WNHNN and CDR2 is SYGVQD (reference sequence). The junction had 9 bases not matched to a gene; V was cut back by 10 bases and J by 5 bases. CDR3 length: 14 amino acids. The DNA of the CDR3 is TGCGCCATCAGAAACAGGGGGCGACACAATGAGCAGTTCTTC. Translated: CAIRNRGRHNEQFF.

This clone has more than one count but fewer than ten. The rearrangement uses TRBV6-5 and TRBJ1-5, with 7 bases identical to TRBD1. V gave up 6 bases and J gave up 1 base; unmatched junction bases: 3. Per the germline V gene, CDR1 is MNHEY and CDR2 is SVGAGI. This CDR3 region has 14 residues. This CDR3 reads CASRPRGSNQPQHF. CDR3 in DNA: TGTGCCAGCAGACCCAGGGGGAGCAATCAGCCCCAGCATTTT.

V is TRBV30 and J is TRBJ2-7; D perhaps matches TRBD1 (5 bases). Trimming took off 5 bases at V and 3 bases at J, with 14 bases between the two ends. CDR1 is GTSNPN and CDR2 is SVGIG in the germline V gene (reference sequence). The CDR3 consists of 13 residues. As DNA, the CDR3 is TGTGCCTGGGGAAGGGGCCTTAACTACGAGCAGTACTTC. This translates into CAWGRGLNYEQYF.

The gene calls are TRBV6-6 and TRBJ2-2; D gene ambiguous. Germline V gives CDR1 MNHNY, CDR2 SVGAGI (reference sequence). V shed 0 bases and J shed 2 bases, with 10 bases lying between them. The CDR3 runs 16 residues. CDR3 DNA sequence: TGTGCCAGCAGTTACTCCGGCGGAGCTAACACCGGGGAGCTGTTTTTT. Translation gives CASSYSGGANTGELFF.

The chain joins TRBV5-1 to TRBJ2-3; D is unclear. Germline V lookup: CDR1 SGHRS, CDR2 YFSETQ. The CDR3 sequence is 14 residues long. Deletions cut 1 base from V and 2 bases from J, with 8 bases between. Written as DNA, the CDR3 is TGCGCCAGCAGCTTGTTACAGTCCACAGATACGCAGTATTTT. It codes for CASSLLQSTDTQYF.

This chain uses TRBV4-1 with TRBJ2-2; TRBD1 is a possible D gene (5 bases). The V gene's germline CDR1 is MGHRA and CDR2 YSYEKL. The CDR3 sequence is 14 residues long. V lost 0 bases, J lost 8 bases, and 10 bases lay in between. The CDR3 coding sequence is TGCGCCAGCAGCCAAGATCATGGGGCTGGGGAGCTGTTTTTT. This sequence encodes CASSQDHGAGELFF.